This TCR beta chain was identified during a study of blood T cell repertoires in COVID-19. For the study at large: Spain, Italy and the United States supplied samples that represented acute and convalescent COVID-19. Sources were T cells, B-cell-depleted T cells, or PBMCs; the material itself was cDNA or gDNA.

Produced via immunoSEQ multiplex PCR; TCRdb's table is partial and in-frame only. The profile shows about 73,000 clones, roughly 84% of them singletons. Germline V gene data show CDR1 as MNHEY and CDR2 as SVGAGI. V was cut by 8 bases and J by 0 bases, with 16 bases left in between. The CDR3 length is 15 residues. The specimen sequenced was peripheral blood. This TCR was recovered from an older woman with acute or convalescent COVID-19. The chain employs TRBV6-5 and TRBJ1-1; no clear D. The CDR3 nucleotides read TGTGCCAGCGGTAGGAGGGTAACCTTGAACACTGAAGCTTTCTTT. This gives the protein CASGRRVTLNTEAFF.